This T cell receptor (beta chain) is drawn from a study of OX40 agonist ivuxolimab in advanced cancers. Across the study: Patients were infused with ivuxolimab every 2 weeks at 0.01 to 10 mg/kg. Antecedent anti-PD-1, anti-PD-L1 or anti-CTLA-4 therapy was permissible, with around 40% having received some.

In this sample, this clone turned up once. The target antigen is unknown. The protocol was immunoSEQ multiplex PCR, while the TCRdb copy is restricted to in-frame clones and leaves out a portion. The sample comprises 80,000 to 100,000 clones, roughly 89% of which are singletons, and 0.65% to 0.95% rests with the top ten. Overall study findings and caveats: Those patients achieving a partial response at 0.1-3.0 mg/kg showed among the lowest clonal expansion.

Trimming cost V 5 bases and J 8 bases, with 15 bases left between them. Germline assignment: CDR1 SGHAT and CDR2 FQDESV (reference sequence). The length of the CDR3 is 13 residues. The sequencing here drew on CD4+ or CD8+ T cells sorted from blood, taken in a trial of the OX40 agonist ivuxolimab. The receptor comes from an adult with an advanced solid tumor such as melanoma, head and neck, liver or kidney cancer. The chain has TRBV11-1 and TRBJ1-2; D is possibly TRBD1 (6 bases). CDR3 in DNA: TGTGCCAGCAGCCGCTACAGGGTTGACGGCTACACCTTC. Translation: CASSRYRVDGYTF.